The clone carrying this TCR beta chain was seen repeatedly, ten times or more. What it recognizes is unknown. This sample was included in a study of T cell repertoires in cytomegalovirus infection. Background on the study: Matching HLA type, along with CMV infection, was indicated by public TCR beta signatures. Points from the study as a whole: Cumulative public TCR beta family frequency identified carriers of CMV plus the relevant HLA. CMV-specific TCR beta clonotypes restricted by HLA-C were the ones dominating the ex vivo response.

In germline, CDR1 is MNHEY, CDR2 SMNVEV (reference sequence). CDR3 length: 17 residues. V shed 4 bases and J shed 0 bases, with 19 bases lying between them. Each CDR3 protein is one row after TCRdb ran MiXCR on the reads. The sample lists under 100,000 distinct CDR3 sequences; 3.7% were seen once. The source material was PBMCs. This sequence originates from a human donor in good health (CMV status not recorded). Some clones in this sample may be carry-over from other donors' samples. The chain joins TRBV27 to TRBJ2-7; D may be TRBD1 or TRBD2 (5 bases each). CDR3 sequence (DNA): TGTGCCAGCAGTTCCAAACCCCCGGGACCTTTCTCCTACGAGCAGTACTTC. As protein: CASSSKPPGPFSYEQYF.